This T cell receptor beta chain originates from a study of blood T cell repertoires in COVID-19. Germline CDR1 and CDR2: SGHDT and YYEEEE. The CDR3 loop spans 13 amino acids. Trimming took off 2 bases at V and 7 bases at J, with 9 bases between the two ends. Assay used: immunoSEQ multiplex PCR; TCRdb lists only in-frame clones, some missing. Of some 99,000 clones listed, about 85% are singletons. The TCR originated in a woman of 80 years or more with acute or convalescent COVID-19. The chain couples TRBV5-6 to TRBJ1-4; D is possibly TRBD1 (6 bases). The sample was peripheral blood. CDR3 protein: CASSFPRGEKLFF. CDR3 in DNA: TGTGCCAGCAGCTTCCCCAGGGGTGAAAAACTGTTTTTT.